These 29 T cell receptor beta chains originate from one sample sequenced in a study of Graves' ophthalmopathy and Graves' hyperthyroidism. The authors amplified TCR beta CDR3 regions, and they did so from RNA transcripts for repertoire sequencing. HTBI primers were employed in first-round RT-PCR, then a second-round multiplex PCR followed. Each CDR3 protein is one row after TCRdb ran MiXCR on the multiplex PCR reads. The sample contains roughly 400,000 distinct CDR3 sequences, about 17% of which appear only once. Sample: peripheral blood. The receptors originated from a woman between 18 and 29 years old with Graves' ophthalmopathy.

In this sample, this clonotype turned up many times. The chain has TRBV25-1 and TRBJ1-1, with unresolved D. CDR3 length: 13 amino acids. V was cut by 3 bases and J by 6 bases, with 11 bases left in between. Germline V lookup: CDR1 MGHDK, CDR2 SYGVNS. The CDR3 coding sequence is TGTGCCAGCAGTGATGTGGGCGATGCTGAAGCTTTCTTT. Translation gives CASSDVGDAEAFF.

At least ten counts were recorded for this clonotype. V usage is TRBV15 and J usage is TRBJ1-5, with 12 bases lining up with TRBD1. This CDR3 is built from 16 residues. Losses at the gene ends were 6 bases for V and 6 bases for J; bases not matched to a gene: 9. CDR1 and CDR2 (germline): LNHNV, YYDKDF (reference sequence). The CDR3 here is CATSRRGTGGSQPQHF. The CDR3 region has the DNA TGTGCCACCAGTAGGAGAGGGACAGGGGGCAGTCAGCCCCAGCATTTT. Variable domain in full (rest from reference TRBV15 and TRBJ1-5): DAMVIQNPRYQVTQFGKPVTLSCSQTLNHNVMYWYQQKSSQAPKLLFHYYDKDFNNEADTPDNFQSRRPNTSFCFLDIRSPGLGDTAMYLCATSRRGTGGSQPQHFGDGTRLSIL.

This clonotype appeared many times. The germline gene is not matched at one end of the junction; a read error may be the cause. The rearrangement links TRBV19 to TRBJ2-2, with 8 bases aligning to TRBD1. Looked up from germline, CDR1 is LNHDA and CDR2 is SQIVND (reference sequence). The CDR3 sequence is 15 residues long. The CDR3 region is CASQRQGKIAGELFF. CDR3 bases: TGTGCCAGCCAGAGACAGGGGAAGATAGCCGGAGAGCTGTTTTTT.

The rearrangement uses TRBV6-2 or TRBV6-3 and TRBJ2-5; D uncertain. Germline V gene lookup returns CDR1 MNHEY and CDR2 SVGEGT. This CDR3 is 13 amino acids long. Trimming pared 8 bases from V and 4 bases from J, leaving 14 bases between. The CDR3 loop is CASRPELRETQYF. The DNA of the CDR3 is TGTGCCAGCCGCCCGGAGTTGAGAGAGACCCAGTACTTC.

The chain has TRBV6-2 or TRBV6-3 and TRBJ2-7; TRBD2 aligns across 14 bases. J was trimmed by 3 bases and V by 3 bases; bases with no gene match: 7. Germline loops: CDR1 MNHEY, CDR2 SVGEGT. This CDR3 comprises 17 residues. The CDR3 reads CASSYRTSGRLIYEQYF. The CDR3 DNA reads as TGTGCCAGCAGTTATCGGACTAGCGGGAGGCTAATCTACGAGCAGTACTTC.

This clonotype was detected many times. The CDR3 sequence: CASNKGGSNQPQHF. The CDR3 coding sequence is TGTGCCAGCAATAAAGGCGGGAGCAATCAGCCCCAGCATTTT. The rearrangement links TRBV27 to TRBJ1-5; D call uncertain. CDR1 is MNHEY, CDR2 SMNVEV, per germline (reference sequence). The CDR3 is made up of 14 amino acids. Trimming removed 7 bases at V and 1 base at J, with 11 bases between.

This clonotype was found many times. The genes are TRBV24-1 and TRBJ2-4; 9 bases align to TRBD1. CDR3 length: 13 amino acids. J gave up 11 bases and V 4 bases, and 5 bases lay outside the gene matches. CDR1 is KGHDR, CDR2 SFDVKD, per germline. CDR3 sequence reads: CATSEVGQGVQYF. In nucleotides, the CDR3 is TGTGCCACCAGTGAAGTGGGACAGGGAGTTCAGTACTTC.

Many counts were recorded for this clonotype. The chain recombines TRBV6-5 with TRBJ2-7; TRBD1 matches 9 bases. J lost 2 bases, V lost 0 bases, and 2 bases had no gene match. This CDR3 comprises 15 residues. Germline assignment: CDR1 MNHEY and CDR2 SVGAGI. The DNA for the CDR3 is TGTGCCAGCAGTTACTCGGACAGGGGACCCTACGAGCAGTACTTC. Translation: CASSYSDRGPYEQYF.

This clonotype came up many times. V is TRBV6-5 and J is TRBJ2-7; tentative D call: TRBD1 (6 bases). The CDR3 totals 15 residues. Germline-derived CDR1 and CDR2 are MNHEY and SVGAGI. Between the trimmed V and J ends, which lost 6 bases and 4 bases, there was a span of 19 bases. The CDR3: CASSVWTEVGYEQYF. In nucleotides, the CDR3 is TGTGCCAGCAGCGTATGGACAGAGGTGGGGTACGAGCAGTACTTC.

This chain links TRBV20-1 with TRBJ2-5, with no clear D. Trimming pared 4 bases from V and 1 base from J, leaving 10 bases between. CDR1 and CDR2 (germline): DFQATT, SNEGSKA (reference sequence). The CDR3 has 13 amino acids. Here the CDR3 reads CSAMPTGQETQYF. CDR3 coding DNA: TGCAGTGCTATGCCTACCGGCCAAGAGACCCAGTACTTC.

The rearrangement uses TRBV28 and TRBJ1-2; 9 nucleotides match TRBD1. Germline V gene lookup returns CDR1 MDHEN and CDR2 SYDVKM. This CDR3 is 13 amino acids long. J was trimmed by 5 bases and V by 8 bases; bases with no gene match: 6. The DNA for the CDR3 is TGTGCCAGCTGCGGGACAGGGAGGTATGGCTACACCTTC. This codes for CASCGTGRYGYTF.

The V gene is TRBV6-1, the J gene TRBJ2-7; 9 bases agree with TRBD1. Germline lookup yields CDR1 MNHNS and CDR2 SASEGT. V lost 3 bases and J lost 0; bases outside the gene matches: 6. The CDR3 runs to 16 residues. The CDR3 protein is CASSDFGQGSSYEQYF. The CDR3 DNA is TGTGCCAGCAGTGATTTCGGACAGGGGAGCTCCTACGAGCAGTACTTC.

This chain uses TRBV28 with TRBJ1-6, with 8 bases lining up with TRBD1. With 6 bases clipped from V and 6 bases from J, the junction kept 10 bases outside the gene matches. The CDR3 length is 16 residues. In germline, CDR1 is MDHEN, CDR2 SYDVKM. DNA of the CDR3: TGTGCCAGCAGGCCAGGGGGCAGTTTTGCTAATTCACCCCTCCACTTT. Translating it yields CASRPGGSFANSPLHF.

This clonotype came up many times. The chain employs TRBV4-1 and TRBJ1-1, with D unresolved. Per germline, CDR1 MGHRA and CDR2 YSYEKL. V lost 0 bases and J 8 bases, leaving 22 bases between the germline ends. This CDR3 spans 17 amino acids. The CDR3 here is CASSQDFFVGSSREAFF. The DNA of the CDR3 is TGCGCCAGCAGCCAAGATTTCTTCGTCGGCTCATCCCGCGAAGCTTTCTTT.

This clonotype was observed at least ten times. The genes are TRBV7-2 and TRBJ1-5; TRBD1 might be the D (6 bases). CDR1 is SGHTA, CDR2 FQGNSA, per germline. The CDR3 runs to 14 residues. Trimming removed 5 bases from V and 5 bases from J, with 13 bases in between. In nucleotides, the CDR3 is TGTGCCAGCAGCCTGAAAGGGGGGGATCAGCCCCAGCATTTT. It translates to CASSLKGGDQPQHF.

This chain links TRBV6-5 with TRBJ1-5; D gene unclear. The CDR3 is 12 amino acids. CDR1 and CDR2 (germline): MNHEY, SVGAGI. Trimming removed 0 bases from V and 10 bases from J, with 7 bases in between. The CDR3 reads CASSYSREPQHF. CDR3 bases: TGTGCCAGCAGTTACTCCCGAGAACCCCAGCATTTT.

This clonotype appeared many times. J is TRBJ2-4 and V is TRBV29-1; no reliable D call. CDR1 SQVTM and CDR2 ANQGSEA come from the germline V gene. Deletions cut 0 bases from V and 15 bases from J, with 9 bases between. The CDR3 consists of 10 residues. The CDR3 sequence is CSVEDARRYF. The CDR3 region has the DNA TGCAGCGTTGAAGATGCGAGGCGGTACTTC. The full variable domain, rest sourced from reference TRBV29-1 and TRBJ2-4, is SAVISQKPSRDICQRGTSLTIQCQVDSQVTMMFWYRQQPGQSLTLIATANQGSEATYESGFVIDKFPISRPNLTFSTLTVSNMSPEDSSIYLCSVEDARRYFGAGTRLSVL.

There are many counts of this clonotype. V gene TRBV11-1 combines with J gene TRBJ1-2, with 11 nucleotides matching TRBD1. With V trimmed by 4 bases and J by 7 bases, 20 bases remained unmatched. The CDR3 length is 19 residues. Per the germline V gene, CDR1 is SGHAT and CDR2 is FQDESV (reference sequence). The CDR3 DNA reads TGTGCCAGCAGCTCCAAATCATGGACAGGGGGCGATAGGTGGCTTGGCTACACCTTC. Translation gives CASSSKSWTGGDRWLGYTF. The full variable domain, its missing parts supplied by reference TRBV11-1 and TRBJ1-2, is EAEVAQSPRYKITEKSQAVAFWCDPISGHATLYWYRQILGQGPELLVQFQDESVVDDSQLPKDRFSAERLKGVDSTLKIQPAELGDSAMYLCASSSKSWTGGDRWLGYTFGSGTRLTVV.

This clonotype was seen many times. The V call is TRBV11-3, the J call TRBJ2-7; 7 bases are shared with TRBD2. V lost 4 bases to trimming and J lost 3 bases; unmatched junction nucleotides: 12. The CDR3 totals 16 residues. From germline, CDR1 is SGHNT and CDR2 YENEEA. As DNA, the CDR3 is TGTGCCAGCAGCTCTCTGGGACTCCGGGGGGACTACGAGCAGTACTTC. As protein: CASSSLGLRGDYEQYF.

This clonotype has more than one count but fewer than ten. J is TRBJ2-6 and V is TRBV4-1, with no clear D. Per the germline V gene, CDR1 is MGHRA and CDR2 is YSYEKL. Trimming cost V 0 bases and J 0 bases, with 15 bases left between them. This CDR3 contains 19 residues. The CDR3 region is CASSQDIYRERSGANVLTF. The DNA of the CDR3 is TGCGCCAGCAGCCAAGATATCTACAGAGAGCGCTCTGGGGCCAACGTCCTGACTTTC.

The sample holds many counts of this clonotype. This chain connects TRBV12-3 or TRBV12-4 to TRBJ2-5; no definite D call. Trimming shortened V by 2 bases and J by 1 base, and 11 bases separated the two germline ends. This CDR3 is 15 amino acids long. CDR3 loop: CASSLRRAPQETQYF. CDR3 DNA: TGTGCCAGCAGTTTAAGAAGAGCCCCCCAAGAGACCCAGTACTTC.

This clonotype has a count of ten or more. This rearrangement joins TRBV20-1 to TRBJ1-1, with 7 bases that match TRBD1. Germline V CDR1 and CDR2: DFQATT, SNEGSKA (reference sequence). Trimming at V came to 5 bases and at J to 7 bases, leaving 7 bases not matched to a gene. The length of the CDR3 is 12 residues. CDR3 sequence: CSAFKGAYEAFF. In nucleotides, the CDR3 is TGCAGTGCTTTTAAGGGGGCCTATGAAGCTTTCTTT.

This clonotype was counted at least ten times. This sequence joins TRBV20-1 and TRBJ2-7; TRBD2 aligns across 9 bases. The V segment lost 6 bases and the J segment 4 bases; nucleotides outside the gene matches: 19. Germline values: CDR1 DFQATT, CDR2 SNEGSKA (reference sequence). CDR3 size: 17 residues. Here the CDR3 DNA reads TGCAGTGCAAAATCGCGACGGGGGCGGGAGGGTAAATACGAGCAGTACTTC. Encoded protein: CSAKSRRGREGKYEQYF.

At least ten counts were recorded for this clonotype. The chain uses TRBV11-1 and TRBJ2-7; 13 nucleotides agree with TRBD2. V lost 5 bases and J lost 6; bases outside the gene matches: 13. The CDR3 is 17 amino acids. Looked up from germline, CDR1 is SGHAT and CDR2 is FQDESV (reference sequence). The CDR3 DNA reads TGTGCCAGCAGCGACGGGACTAGCGGGAACCCCAGGGGCGAGCAGTACTTC. Its translation is CASSDGTSGNPRGEQYF.

This clonotype was found many times. The chain recombines TRBV20-1 with TRBJ1-5; D perhaps matches TRBD1 (6 bases). This CDR3 is built from 14 residues. Trimming shortened V by 6 bases and J by 2 bases, and 14 bases separated the two germline ends. Germline CDR1 and CDR2: DFQATT and SNEGSKA (reference sequence). CDR3 residues: CSASRGGGNQPQHF. The CDR3 coding sequence is TGCAGTGCGTCCAGGGGAGGCGGCAATCAGCCCCAGCATTTT.

This clonotype was found many times. The rearrangement joins TRBV5-4 to TRBJ1-1, with a weak D call TRBD1 (5 bases). Between the trimmed V and J ends, which lost 1 base and 6 bases, there was a span of 16 bases. Per germline, CDR1 SGHNT and CDR2 YYREEE (reference sequence). The CDR3 runs to 15 residues. For the CDR3, the DNA is TGTGCCAGCAGCTTGCTGGGACTCAATAACGCTGAAGCTTTCTTT. Its protein is CASSLLGLNNAEAFF.

This clonotype came up many times. V gene TRBV6-1 combines with J gene TRBJ1-1, with TRBD1 as a possible D gene (5 bases). The length of the CDR3 is 14 residues. The V gene's germline CDR1 is MNHNS and CDR2 SASEGT. V was cut by 2 bases and J by 8 bases, with 15 bases left in between. CDR3 bases: TGTGCCAGCAGTGAACTATCAGGGATCGGAGAAGCTTTCTTT. This codes for CASSELSGIGEAFF.

The J gene is TRBJ1-1, the V gene TRBV30; D is ambiguous. Trimming removed 4 bases at V and 5 bases at J, with 8 bases between. Per germline, CDR1 GTSNPN and CDR2 SVGIG (reference sequence). The CDR3 has 11 amino acids. The DNA of the CDR3 is TGTGCCTGGATCGTGGGAACTGAAGCTTTCTTT. It codes for CAWIVGTEAFF.

This clonotype was found many times. The chain employs TRBV12-3 or TRBV12-4 and TRBJ1-5; TRBD1 matches 12 bases. V shed 5 bases, J shed 7 bases, and the junction held 9 bases outside the gene matches. The CDR3 is 16 residues long. The CDR3 spells CASSDRDRGRRQPQHF. CDR3 coding DNA: TGTGCCAGCAGTGACCGGGACAGGGGGCGTCGACAGCCCCAGCATTTT.